This T cell receptor (beta chain) was sequenced during a study of shared clonotypes between healthy human individuals. Study results and limitations: Naive subsets typically showed greater estimated richness than memory subsets.

Trimming shortened V by 6 bases and J by 1 base, and 12 bases separated the two germline ends. This CDR3 is built from 14 residues. Germline V gene lookup returns CDR1 MNHEY and CDR2 SVGAGI. Worth noting for this clone: Its specificity is unknown.

The table came from immunoSEQ multiplex PCR; TCRdb's copy has only in-frame clones and leaves some out. The sample consists of some 2,100,000 clones, approximately 94% of them appearing once. The sequence was collected from a man between 18 and 29 years old in good health. The source material was naive CD4+ T cells sorted from blood. Subset specified: CD45RA+ positively selected. The gene calls are TRBV6-5 and TRBJ1-2, with D unclear. CDR3 in amino acids: CASREPGLNYGYTF. For the CDR3, the DNA is TGTGCCAGCAGGGAACCGGGCCTTAACTATGGCTACACCTTC.